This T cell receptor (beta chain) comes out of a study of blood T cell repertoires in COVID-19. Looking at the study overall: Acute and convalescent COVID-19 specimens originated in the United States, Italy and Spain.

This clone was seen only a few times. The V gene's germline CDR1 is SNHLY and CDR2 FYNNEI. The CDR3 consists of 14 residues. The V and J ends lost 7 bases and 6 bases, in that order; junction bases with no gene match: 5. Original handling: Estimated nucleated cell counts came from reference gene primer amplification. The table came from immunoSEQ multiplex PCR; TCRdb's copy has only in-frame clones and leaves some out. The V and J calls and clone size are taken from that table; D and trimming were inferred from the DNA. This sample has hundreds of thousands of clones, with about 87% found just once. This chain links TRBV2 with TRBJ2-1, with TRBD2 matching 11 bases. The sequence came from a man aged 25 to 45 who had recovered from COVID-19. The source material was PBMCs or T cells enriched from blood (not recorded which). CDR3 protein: CASINSGGANEQFF. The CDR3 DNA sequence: TGTGCCAGCATTAATAGCGGGGGGGCCAATGAGCAGTTCTTC.